What follows is one TCR beta chain and its context. The antigen is not known. These data belong to a study of cytomegalovirus exposure and HLA in healthy donors. Study-wide findings and caveats: Other equally common chains were less clonally expanded than HLA-associated TCR beta chains, a later analysis showed. Relative to the approximately 680-donor mean, N-insertions were reportedly fewer in an Asian-associated ancestry cluster in a later analysis. Presence/absence results assume similar sequencing depth per donor, which may not hold.

PCR used 60 Vbeta primers and 13 Jbeta primers. TCRdb keeps only in-frame clones here, not all; method: immunoSEQ multiplex PCR. The sample includes approximately 120,000 clones, roughly four fifths of them seen just once. The TCR was taken from a woman between 50 and 59 years old in good health and CMV-seropositive. Sequenced input: PBMCs.

CDR3 loop: CASSLGAYNEQFF. CDR3 DNA: TGTGCCAGCAGTCTGGGCGCATACAATGAGCAGTTCTTC. The chain couples TRBV2 to TRBJ2-1; D unresolved. V dropped 5 bases and J dropped 4 bases, with 9 bases sitting between them. The germline V gene encodes CDR1 SNHLY and CDR2 FYNNEI. The CDR3 has 13 residues.